The clone carrying this T cell receptor beta chain has just a few counts. This entry belongs to a study of blood T cell repertoires in COVID-19. Study information: Donors in the United States, Italy and Spain gave samples during acute or convalescent COVID-19.

Repertoires were generated with immunoSEQ multiplex PCR, while TCRdb's copy carries only in-frame clones and drops some. The sample lists some 14,000 clones; 80% to 90% were seen once. The CDR3 consists of 14 residues. V lost 5 bases and J lost 2; bases outside the gene matches: 5. Germline-derived CDR1 and CDR2 are MNHEY and SMNVEV (reference sequence). This receptor was identified in a human donor in a cohort sampled during active COVID-19. The sample was peripheral blood. V and J are TRBV27 and TRBJ1-2; the match to TRBD1 covers 7 bases. The CDR3 DNA reads TGTGCCAGCAGTCCCCGACAGGGAAACTATGGCTACACCTTC. Amino acids: CASSPRQGNYGYTF.